The entry that follows covers one TCR beta chain sequence. Antigen specificity is unknown. The data belong to a study of CXCR3-negative and CXCR3-positive naive CD8 T cells. TRB cDNA was prepared as libraries by UMI-labeled 5' RACE. TCRdb re-called the 5' RACE reads; one entry per CDR3 protein, DNA not given. This sample contains 85,000 to 130,000 distinct CDR3 sequences. CD45RO-CCR7+CD27+CD95- cells counted as naive CD8+ T cells. Whole-study findings and limits: Comparison of naive cells showed more hydrophobic TRB CDR3s in CXCR3-positive than in CXCR3-negative naive cells.

From germline, CDR1 is KGHSH and CDR2 LQKENI. There are 13 residues in the CDR3. The source is a human donor in good health. Some clones in this sample may be carry-over from other donors' samples. The chain recombines TRBV18 with TRBJ2-2; TCRdb picks TRBD2, but there is no DNA to check that call. Sequencing was performed on naive CXCR3+ CD8+ T cells from blood. Subset defined: CD45RO-CCR7+CD27+CD95- naive CD8+ T cells expressing CXCR3 (TNR3+). This CDR3 is CATTAGNTGELFF.